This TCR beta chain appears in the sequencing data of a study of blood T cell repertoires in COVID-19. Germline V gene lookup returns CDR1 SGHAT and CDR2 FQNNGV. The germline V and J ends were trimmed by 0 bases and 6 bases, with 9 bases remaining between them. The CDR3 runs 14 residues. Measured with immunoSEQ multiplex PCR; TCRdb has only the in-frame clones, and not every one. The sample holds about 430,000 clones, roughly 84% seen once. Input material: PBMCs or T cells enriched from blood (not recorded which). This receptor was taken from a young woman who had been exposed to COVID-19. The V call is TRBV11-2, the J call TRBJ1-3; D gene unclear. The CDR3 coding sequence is TGTGCCAGCAGCTTAGAAACAGCCGTAAACACCATATATTTT. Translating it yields CASSLETAVNTIYF.